This TCR beta chain is drawn from a study of blood T cell repertoires in COVID-19. CDR3 length: 11 residues. The ends lost 4 bases at V and 7 bases at J; junction bases unmatched: 3. The germline CDR1 and CDR2 sequences are SQVTM and ANQGSEA. In the original processing: It was from reference gene primer amplification that nucleated cell counts were estimated. Assay: immunoSEQ multiplex PCR; the TCRdb copy retains only in-frame clones and omits some. D and trimming come from the DNA, and the V and J calls and clone size come from that table. The profile shows about 80,000 clones, more than 60% of them singletons.

This sequence originates from a human donor in a cohort sampled during active COVID-19. The rearrangement joins TRBV29-1 to TRBJ2-5; 7 positions agree with TRBD2. Sequenced: peripheral blood. This chain's CDR3 is CSVGGGGTQYF. As DNA, the CDR3 is TGCAGCGTTGGTGGGGGGGGGACCCAGTACTTC.